This T cell receptor beta chain was captured in a study of tumor-infiltrating lymphocytes in oesophageal squamous cell carcinoma. Looked up from germline, CDR1 is MNHNS and CDR2 is SASEGT. The CDR3 extends over 15 amino acids. In TCRdb, the PCR reads were re-called with MiXCR into one record per CDR3 protein. The table records approximately 17,000 distinct CDR3 sequences, 44% of them present only once. Comments on this clonotype: The junction differs from germline at one of its ends, possibly a read error.

The clonotype comes from a female donor with esophageal squamous cell carcinoma. The sample consisted of blood. The chain combines TRBV6-1 with TRBJ1-2; 7 positions match TRBD1. The CDR3 loop reads CASSEGQDRFYGYTF. The CDR3 DNA reads TGTGCCAGCAGCGAAGGACAGGACAGGTTCTATGGCTACACCTTC.